A selection of T cell receptor beta chains follows, all from one sample in a study of blood T cell repertoires in COVID-19. This table comes from immunoSEQ multiplex PCR, and its TCRdb copy is limited to in-frame clones, with some not included. The data contain 65,000 to 70,000 clones, 87% of them singletons. Sample: peripheral blood. These receptors originate from a woman of 80 years or more with acute or convalescent COVID-19. CDR3s include the opening cysteine and the closing phenylalanine or tryptophan. The order of the fields is D gene, V gene, clone size, J gene, CDR3 DNA, CDR3 protein. A D gene is named only where the DNA matches it firmly. Expanded clones are given a class, and other clones once, few, many or no size at all.

TRBD1	TRBV7-3	.	TRBJ1-3	TGTGCCAGCAGCCTGACAGGGGGCGCTGGAAACACCATATATTTT	CASSLTGGAGNTIYF
TRBD1	TRBV5-1	.	TRBJ1-5	TGCGCCAGCAGCTTGGGAGGGACAGGGCAAGTACAGCCCCAGCATTTT	CASSLGGTGQVQPQHF
.	TRBV28	once	TRBJ2-5	TGTGCCAGCGCACTGGAGACCCAGTACTTC	CASALETQYF
TRBD1	TRBV18	.	TRBJ1-4	TGTGCCAGCTCATCGGGACAGGGGCTTGAAAAACTGTTTTTT	CASSSGQGLEKLFF
.	TRBV24-1	.	TRBJ2-1	TGTGCCTCGAGCCTGGGGGGATCGAATTACAATGAGCAGTTCTTC	CASSLGGSNYNEQFF
.	TRBV6-1	.	TRBJ2-1	TGTGCCAGCAGTGAAGCGGGCGTCGGGAGTCCGGATGAGCAGTTCTTC	CASSEAGVGSPDEQFF
.	TRBV29-1	.	TRBJ1-1	TGCAGCGTTACCCGGCAGGGGTGGGGTGAAGCTTTCTTT	CSVTRQGWGEAFF
TRBD1	TRBV11-1	.	TRBJ2-1	TGTGCCAGCAGCAAACCCCAGGGGGCCGTCAATGAGCAGTTCTTC	CASSKPQGAVNEQFF
TRBD1	TRBV12-3/TRBV12-4	.	TRBJ1-1	TGTGCCAGCAGGTCTACAGGGGGCAAGGGGGCTTTCTTT	CASRSTGGKGAFF
TRBD1	TRBV5-3	.	TRBJ1-6	TGTGCCAGAAGCTTGGACAGGGGAGGCTCACCCCTCCACTTT	CARSLDRGGSPLHF
TRBD1	TRBV28	.	TRBJ2-2	TGTGCCAGCAGACCGACAGGGGGCACCGGGGAGCTGTTTTTT	CASRPTGGTGELFF
.	TRBV7-9	.	TRBJ1-6	TGTGCCAGCAGCCCCCAGGGGTTCTATAATTCACCCCTCCACTTT	CASSPQGFYNSPLHF
.	TRBV5-5	.	TRBJ1-5	TGTGCCAGCTCTCTTGGGTGGGCCCACAATCAGCCCCAGCATTTT	CASSLGWAHNQPQHF
.	TRBV27	.	TRBJ1-6	TGTGCCAGCAGTTTTTCAGAGGCACGCTCACCCCTCCACTTT	CASSFSEARSPLHF
.	TRBV19	.	TRBJ2-7	TGTGCCAGTACCCTGAACGGGGGTTCCCAGGAGGAGCAGTACTTC	CASTLNGGSQEEQYF
TRBD1	TRBV6-1	.	TRBJ2-5	TGTGCCAGCAGTGAAGCCACCCCGGGACAGGGGGCGGGGACCCAGTACTTC	CASSEATPGQGAGTQYF
.	TRBV6-5	.	TRBJ1-6	TGTGCCAGCAGAGCCTCGGAGTCCTATAATTCACCCCTCCACTTT	CASRASESYNSPLHF
TRBD2	TRBV7-2	once	TRBJ2-2	TGTGCCAGCAGCACGCGGGGGGGCGCCGGGGAGCTGTTTTTT	CASSTRGGAGELFF
TRBD1	TRBV5-1	.	TRBJ1-4	TGCGCCAGCAGGGGACACGGCCCAGGGGGAGAAAAACTGTTTTTT	CASRGHGPGGEKLFF
TRBD2	TRBV5-1	.	TRBJ2-1	TGCGCCAGCAGCCTTGGGAGTCTAGCGGGACCCAATGAGCAGTTCTTC	CASSLGSLAGPNEQFF
.	TRBV19	.	TRBJ1-1	TGTGCCAGTAGTAGGAGAATGAACACTGAAGCTTTCTTT	CASSRRMNTEAFF
TRBD1	TRBV6-2/TRBV6-3	.	TRBJ1-1	TGTGCCAGCAGTGACACAGGGGCCACTGAAGCTTTCTTT	CASSDTGATEAFF
.	TRBV5-1	.	TRBJ1-6	TGCGCCAGCAGCGTAACAGGGAGCTCCTATAATTCACCCCTCCACTTT	CASSVTGSSYNSPLHF
.	TRBV5-4	.	TRBJ1-3	TGTGCCAGCAGCTTGGGGGACACTCGGCGCTTTGGAAACACCATATATTTT	CASSLGDTRRFGNTIYF
TRBD1	TRBV29-1	.	TRBJ2-5	TGCAGCGTTTCCGGACAGGACCAAGAGACCCAGTACTTC	CSVSGQDQETQYF
TRBD1	TRBV6-5	.	TRBJ1-6	TGTGCCAGCAGGAACCGGGACAGTAATAATTCACCCCTCCACTTT	CASRNRDSNNSPLHF
.	TRBV18	.	TRBJ2-1	TGTGCCAGCTTGGGAGGCGTCAAATACAATGAGCAGTTCTTC	CASLGGVKYNEQFF
.	TRBV5-5	few	TRBJ1-2	TGTGCCAGCAGCCTTGCCGGGACAATAAACTATGGCTACACCTTC	CASSLAGTINYGYTF
.	TRBV2	few	TRBJ2-7	TGTGCCAGCCGACTAGATGGGACCTACGAGCAGTACTTC	CASRLDGTYEQYF
.	TRBV12-3/TRBV12-4	few	TRBJ1-1	TGTGCCAGCAGTTGGGTCGGGGGGGCTGAAGCTTTCTTT	CASSWVGGAEAFF
.	TRBV12-3/TRBV12-4	.	TRBJ1-1	TGTGCCAGCAGTCGACAGGCTGAAGCTTTCTTT	CASSRQAEAFF
.	TRBV3-1/TRBV3-2	.	TRBJ2-1	TGTGCCAGCAGCCGGACGGGGAATGAGCAGTTCTTC	CASSRTGNEQFF
.	TRBV7-2	.	TRBJ2-3	TGTGCCAGCAGCTTAATTGTCGGGGGAGCGGATACGCAGTATTTT	CASSLIVGGADTQYF
.	TRBV19	.	TRBJ1-5	TGTGCCAGTAGTCTGGGCCTTGGCAGCAATCAGCCCCAGCATTTT	CASSLGLGSNQPQHF
.	TRBV7-2	.	TRBJ1-5	TGTGCCAGCAGCACACATCCAGGGGACAATCAGCCCCAGCATTTT	CASSTHPGDNQPQHF
TRBD1	TRBV5-5	.	TRBJ2-7	TGTGCCAGCAGCCTGCGGACAGGAGGCCCCTACGAGCAGTACTTC	CASSLRTGGPYEQYF
.	TRBV6-1	.	TRBJ1-1	TGTGCCAGCAGTGAATGGGGCGTCACTGAAGCTTTCTTT	CASSEWGVTEAFF
.	TRBV5-1	.	TRBJ2-3	TGCGCCAGCAGCCAGGGCCGGGTTACGCAGTATTTT	CASSQGRVTQYF
TRBD1	TRBV5-4	.	TRBJ1-2	TGTGCCAGCAGCCGGGACAGGGTTGACGGCTACACCTTC	CASSRDRVDGYTF
.	TRBV4-1	.	TRBJ1-2	TGCGCCAGCAGCCAAGAGAGGGGGGGTGGTGGCTACACCTTC	CASSQERGGGGYTF
TRBD2	TRBV5-3	.	TRBJ2-3	TGTGCCAGAAGTTCTAGCGGTACTAGCACAGATACGCAGTATTTT	CARSSSGTSTDTQYF
TRBD1	TRBV30	.	TRBJ1-1	TGTGCCTGGAGTAGACAGGGATTTGGAGCTTTCTTT	CAWSRQGFGAFF
.	TRBV5-4	once	TRBJ2-7	TGTGCCAGCAGCGGCGGTCTTGGGGCCGATTACGAGCAGTACTTC	CASSGGLGADYEQYF
TRBD2	TRBV9	.	TRBJ2-3	TGTGCCAGCAGCGTAGCTGCGGGAGGCGGGCCGCATACGCAGTATTTT	CASSVAAGGGPHTQYF
.	TRBV5-1	.	TRBJ2-6	TGCGCCAGCAGCTTGGTCTTCTCTGGGGCCAACGTCCTGACTTTC	CASSLVFSGANVLTF
TRBD2	TRBV19	.	TRBJ2-2	TGTGCCAGTATAAGGACTAGGGGGAACACCGGGGAGCTGTTTTTT	CASIRTRGNTGELFF
TRBD1	TRBV6-6	.	TRBJ1-6	TGTGCCAGCAGTTCAGACAGGGTCAATTCACCCCTCCACTTT	CASSSDRVNSPLHF
.	TRBV28	.	TRBJ1-1	TGTGCCAGCGGAGAGAGCCGGAGGAACACTGAAGCTTTCTTT	CASGESRRNTEAFF
TRBD2	TRBV28	.	TRBJ2-1	TGTGCCAGCAGTTTCCAGCGGGGGTCCTACAATGAGCAGTTCTTC	CASSFQRGSYNEQFF
.	TRBV7-2	.	TRBJ1-2	TGTGCCAGCAGCTTAGCGGTAGACCCAGGCCTCTATGGCTACACCTTC	CASSLAVDPGLYGYTF
TRBD1	TRBV28	.	TRBJ2-2	TGTGCCAGCAGTTTAACCGGGACAGGGTTGTTGACCGGGGAGCTGTTTTTT	CASSLTGTGLLTGELFF
TRBD2	TRBV5-1	.	TRBJ2-5	TGCGCCAGCAGCTTGGTGGGGGGGGGAGCGGAGACCCAGTACTTC	CASSLVGGGAETQYF